This is a list of T cell receptor beta chains from one sample in a study of T-cell reconstitution after alpha-beta-depleted transplantation in children. TCRdb recomputed calls from the PCR reads with MiXCR, one row per CDR3 protein. The data hold about 830,000 distinct CDR3 sequences, with roughly 16% observed a single time. Material: PBMCs, mostly from graft donor cells, obtained 360 days after TCRalphabeta/CD19-depleted stem cell transplant. Source of these receptors: a male patient aged 10 to 17 who had a stem cell transplant for acute lymphoblastic leukemia, so the T cells may come from the graft donor. The CDR3 runs from the conserved cysteine through the conserved F or W. The D gene is left open where the match is weak.

d_call	j_call	v_call	cdr3_aa
TRBD2	TRBJ2-3	TRBV13	CASSWTSSADTQYF
NA	TRBJ1-2	TRBV7-3	CASSLSARGLGGYTF
NA	TRBJ1-1	TRBV6-6	CASSPQASEAFF
TRBD1	TRBJ2-6	TRBV10-3	CAISPWTRQGARGANVLTF
TRBD1	TRBJ1-1	TRBV9	CASSVAGTGHWTEAFF
NA	TRBJ2-3	TRBV7-3	CASSFEVFDTQYF
TRBD1	TRBJ2-1	TRBV19	CATKLRTGHNEQFF
NA	TRBJ2-7	TRBV7-2	CASSLVRNYEQYF
NA	TRBJ2-3	TRBV5-1	CASSSRTAIYTDTQYF
NA	TRBJ2-1	TRBV15	CATSRYLGVNEQFF
TRBD1	TRBJ2-7	TRBV7-9	CASTPVLGQGSYEQYF
TRBD1	TRBJ1-2	TRBV7-6	CAQRTGAGTGCYGYTF
NA	TRBJ2-4	TRBV7-9	CASSQVGLALRNIQYF
NA	TRBJ1-6	TRBV11-3	CASSLGRGAVNSPLHF
NA	TRBJ2-5	TRBV29-1	CSVDWGIQETQYF
NA	TRBJ2-5	TRBV28	CASSSVAGIGETQYF